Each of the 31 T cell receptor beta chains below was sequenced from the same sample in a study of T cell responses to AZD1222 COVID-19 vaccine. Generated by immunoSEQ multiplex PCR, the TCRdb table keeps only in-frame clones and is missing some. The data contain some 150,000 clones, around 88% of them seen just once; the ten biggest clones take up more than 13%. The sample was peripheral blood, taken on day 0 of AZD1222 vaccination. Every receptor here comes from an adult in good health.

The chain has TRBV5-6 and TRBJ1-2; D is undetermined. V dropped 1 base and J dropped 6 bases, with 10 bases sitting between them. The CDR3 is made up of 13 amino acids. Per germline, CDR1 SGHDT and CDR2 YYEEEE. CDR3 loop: CASSLWRAHGYTF. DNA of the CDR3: TGTGCCAGCAGCTTGTGGCGGGCACATGGCTACACCTTC.

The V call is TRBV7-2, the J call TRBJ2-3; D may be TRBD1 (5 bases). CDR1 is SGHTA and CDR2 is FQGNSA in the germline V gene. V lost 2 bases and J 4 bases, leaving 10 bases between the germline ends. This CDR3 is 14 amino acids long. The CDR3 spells CASSLIQAPDTQYF. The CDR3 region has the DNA TGTGCCAGCAGCTTAATACAGGCTCCAGATACGCAGTATTTT.

Here the CDR3 reads CASSLRMVNTEAFF. The DNA of the CDR3 is TGTGCCAGCAGCCTCCGGATGGTGAACACTGAAGCTTTCTTT. The chain has TRBV3-1 (or the pseudogene TRBV3-2) and TRBJ1-1, with D uncertain. CDR1 is LGHDT and CDR2 is YNNKEL in the germline V gene (reference sequence). Trimming removed 4 bases at V and 0 bases at J, with 9 bases between. The CDR3 runs to 14 residues.

CDR3 sequence: CASSLVVGSTDTQYF. CDR3 bases: TGTGCCAGCAGCTTAGTTGTGGGTAGCACAGATACGCAGTATTTT. The rearrangement links TRBV11-2 to TRBJ2-3; D unclear. Germline values: CDR1 SGHAT, CDR2 FQNNGV. The CDR3 is 15 amino acids. Trimming cost V 1 base and J 0 bases, with 8 bases left between them.

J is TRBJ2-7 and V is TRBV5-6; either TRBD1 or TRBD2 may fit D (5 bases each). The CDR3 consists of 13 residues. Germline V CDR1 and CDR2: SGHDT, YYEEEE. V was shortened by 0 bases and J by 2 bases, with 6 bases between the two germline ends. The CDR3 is CASSLGGTYEQYF. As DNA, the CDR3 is TGTGCCAGCAGCTTGGGGGGGACCTACGAGCAGTACTTC.

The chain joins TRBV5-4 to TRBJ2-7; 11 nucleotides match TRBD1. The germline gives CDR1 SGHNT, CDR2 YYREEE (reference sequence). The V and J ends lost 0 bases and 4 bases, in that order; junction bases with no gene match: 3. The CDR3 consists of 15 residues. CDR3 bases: TGTGCCAGCAGCTTGGCTGGACAGGGGGCTTACGAGCAGTACTTC. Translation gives CASSLAGQGAYEQYF.

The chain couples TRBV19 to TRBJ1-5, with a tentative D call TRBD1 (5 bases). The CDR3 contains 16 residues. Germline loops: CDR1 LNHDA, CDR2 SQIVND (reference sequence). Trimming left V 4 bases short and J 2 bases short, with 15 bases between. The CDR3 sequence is CASSTQGWKGNQPQHF. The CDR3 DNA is TGTGCCAGTAGTACCCAGGGATGGAAGGGCAATCAGCCCCAGCATTTT.

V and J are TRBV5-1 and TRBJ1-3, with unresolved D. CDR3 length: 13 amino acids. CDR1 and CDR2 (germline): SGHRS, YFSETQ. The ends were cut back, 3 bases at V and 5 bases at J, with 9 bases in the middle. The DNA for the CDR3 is TGCGCCAGCAGCTACTCTTCCAGAAACACCATATATTTT. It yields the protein CASSYSSRNTIYF.

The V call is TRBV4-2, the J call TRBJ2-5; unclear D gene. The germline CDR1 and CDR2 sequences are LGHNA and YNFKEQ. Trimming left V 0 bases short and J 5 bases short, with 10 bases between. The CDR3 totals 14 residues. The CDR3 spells CASSQDVGWETQYF. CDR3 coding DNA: TGTGCCAGCAGCCAAGATGTGGGTTGGGAGACCCAGTACTTC.

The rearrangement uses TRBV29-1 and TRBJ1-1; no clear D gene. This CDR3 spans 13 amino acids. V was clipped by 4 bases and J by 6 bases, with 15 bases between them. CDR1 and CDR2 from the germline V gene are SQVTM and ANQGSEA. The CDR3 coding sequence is TGCAGCGTTGTAATCTCACAAAGGGCTGAAGCTTTCTTT. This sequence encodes CSVVISQRAEAFF.

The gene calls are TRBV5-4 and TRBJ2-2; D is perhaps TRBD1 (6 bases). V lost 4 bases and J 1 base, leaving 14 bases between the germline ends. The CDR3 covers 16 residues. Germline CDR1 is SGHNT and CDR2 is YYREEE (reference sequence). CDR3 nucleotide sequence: TGTGCCAGCAGCCAAAAGCGACAGGAGAACACCGGGGAGCTGTTTTTT. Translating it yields CASSQKRQENTGELFF. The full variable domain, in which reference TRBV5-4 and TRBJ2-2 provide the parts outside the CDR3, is ETGVTQSPTHLIKTRGQQVTLRCSSQSGHNTVSWYQQALGQGPQFIFQYYREEENGRGNFPPRFSGLQFPNYSSELNVNALELDDSALYLCASSQKRQENTGELFFGEGSRLTVL.

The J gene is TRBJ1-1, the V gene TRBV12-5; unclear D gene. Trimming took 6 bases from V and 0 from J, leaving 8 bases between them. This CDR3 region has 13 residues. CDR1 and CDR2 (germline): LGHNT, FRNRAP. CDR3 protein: CASGVNMNTEAFF. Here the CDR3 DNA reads TGTGCTAGTGGAGTCAATATGAACACTGAAGCTTTCTTT.

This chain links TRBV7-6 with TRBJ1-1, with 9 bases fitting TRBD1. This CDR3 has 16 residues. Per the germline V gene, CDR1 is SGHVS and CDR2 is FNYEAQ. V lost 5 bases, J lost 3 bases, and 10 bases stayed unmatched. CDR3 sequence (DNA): TGTGCCAGCAGCGGAAGGGACAGGGTCGGGGACACTGAAGCTTTCTTT. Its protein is CASSGRDRVGDTEAFF.

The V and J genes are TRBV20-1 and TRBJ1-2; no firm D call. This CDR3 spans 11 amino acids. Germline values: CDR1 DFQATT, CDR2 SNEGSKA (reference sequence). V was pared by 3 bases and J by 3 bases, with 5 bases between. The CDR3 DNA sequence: TGCAGTGCTAGTGACTACTATGGCTACACCTTC. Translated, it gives CSASDYYGYTF.

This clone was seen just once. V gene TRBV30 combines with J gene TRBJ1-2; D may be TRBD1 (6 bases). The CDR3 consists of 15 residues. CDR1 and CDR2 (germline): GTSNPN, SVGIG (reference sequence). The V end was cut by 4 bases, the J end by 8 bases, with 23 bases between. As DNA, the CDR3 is TGTGCCTGGACCGAAAGTAATACAGGGTCGGGAGGCTACACCTTC. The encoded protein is CAWTESNTGSGGYTF.

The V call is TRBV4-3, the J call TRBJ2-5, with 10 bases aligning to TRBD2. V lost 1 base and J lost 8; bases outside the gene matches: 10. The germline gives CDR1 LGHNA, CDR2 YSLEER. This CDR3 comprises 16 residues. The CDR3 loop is CASSQVSSGGAQTQYF. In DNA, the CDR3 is TGCGCCAGCAGCCAAGTATCCAGCGGGGGGGCGCAAACCCAGTACTTC.

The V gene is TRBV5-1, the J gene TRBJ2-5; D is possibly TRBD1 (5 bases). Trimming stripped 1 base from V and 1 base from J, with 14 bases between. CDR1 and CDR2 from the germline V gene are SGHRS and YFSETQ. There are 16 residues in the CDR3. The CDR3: CASSLLGTGVQETQYF. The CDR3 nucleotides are TGCGCCAGCAGCTTGCTAGGAACAGGAGTCCAAGAGACCCAGTACTTC. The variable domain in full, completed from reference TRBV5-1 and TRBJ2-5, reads KAGVTQTPRYLIKTRGQQVTLSCSPISGHRSVSWYQQTPGQGLQFLFEYFSETQRNKGNFPGRFSGRQFSNSRSEMNVSTLELGDSALYLCASSLLGTGVQETQYFGPGTRLLVL.

This chain's CDR3 is CASSFSFSGGAYEQYF. CDR3 nucleotides: TGTGCCAGCAGTTTTTCCTTTTCCGGGGGCGCCTACGAGCAGTACTTC. The gene calls are TRBV28 and TRBJ2-7; D may match TRBD1 or TRBD2 (6 bases each). The germline CDR1 and CDR2 sequences are MDHEN and SYDVKM. Trimming shortened V by 3 bases and J by 2 bases, and 17 bases separated the two germline ends. This CDR3 region has 16 residues.

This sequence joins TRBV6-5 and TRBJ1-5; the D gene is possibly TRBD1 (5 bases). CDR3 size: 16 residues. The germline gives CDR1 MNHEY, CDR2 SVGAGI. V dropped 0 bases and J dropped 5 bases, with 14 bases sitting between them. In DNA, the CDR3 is TGTGCCAGCAGTTACTCGGCGGGGGAAGGTTATCAGCCCCAGCATTTT. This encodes CASSYSAGEGYQPQHF.

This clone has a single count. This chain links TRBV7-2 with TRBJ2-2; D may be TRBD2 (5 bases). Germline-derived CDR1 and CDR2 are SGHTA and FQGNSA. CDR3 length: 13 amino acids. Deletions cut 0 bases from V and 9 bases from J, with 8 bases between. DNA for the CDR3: TGTGCCAGCAGCTTAGCGAGGGAAAGGGAGCTGTTTTTT. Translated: CASSLARERELFF.

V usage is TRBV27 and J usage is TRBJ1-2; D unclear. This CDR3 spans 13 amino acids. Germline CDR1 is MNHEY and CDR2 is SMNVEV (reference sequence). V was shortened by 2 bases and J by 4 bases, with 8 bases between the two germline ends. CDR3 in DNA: TGTGCCAGCAGTTTAGCTTCGGGCTATGGCTACACCTTC. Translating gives CASSLASGYGYTF.

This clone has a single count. CDR3 nucleotides: TGTGCCAGCAGTGAAGATTCCCGTGGCACCTTC. Amino acids: CASSEDSRGTF. This chain connects TRBV2 to TRBJ1-2; D gene ambiguous. Germline V CDR1 and CDR2: SNHLY, FYNNEI. This CDR3 has 11 amino acids. V lost 1 base and J 13 bases, leaving 10 bases between the germline ends.

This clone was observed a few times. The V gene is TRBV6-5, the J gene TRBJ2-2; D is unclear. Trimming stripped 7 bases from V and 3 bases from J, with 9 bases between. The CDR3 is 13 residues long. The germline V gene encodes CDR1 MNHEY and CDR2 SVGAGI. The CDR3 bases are TGTGCCAGCAAAAGGCTGTACACCGGGGAGCTGTTTTTT. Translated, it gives CASKRLYTGELFF.

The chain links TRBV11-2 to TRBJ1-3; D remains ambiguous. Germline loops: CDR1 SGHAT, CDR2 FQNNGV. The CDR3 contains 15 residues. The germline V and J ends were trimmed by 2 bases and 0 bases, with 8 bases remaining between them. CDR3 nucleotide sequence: TGTGCCAGCAGCTTAAACGGAGACTCTGGAAACACCATATATTTT. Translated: CASSLNGDSGNTIYF.

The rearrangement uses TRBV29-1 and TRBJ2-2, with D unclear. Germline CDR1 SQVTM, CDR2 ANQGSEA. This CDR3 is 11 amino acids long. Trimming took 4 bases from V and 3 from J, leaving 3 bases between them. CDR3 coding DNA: TGCAGCGTTGGGGACACCGGGGAGCTGTTTTTT. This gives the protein CSVGDTGELFF.

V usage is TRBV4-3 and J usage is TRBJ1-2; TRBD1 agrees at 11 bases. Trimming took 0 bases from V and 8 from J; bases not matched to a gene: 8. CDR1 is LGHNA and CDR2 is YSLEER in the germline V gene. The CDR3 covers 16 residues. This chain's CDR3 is CASSQDVGQGALGYTF. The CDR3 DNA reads TGCGCCAGCAGCCAAGACGTTGGACAGGGGGCACTCGGCTACACCTTC.

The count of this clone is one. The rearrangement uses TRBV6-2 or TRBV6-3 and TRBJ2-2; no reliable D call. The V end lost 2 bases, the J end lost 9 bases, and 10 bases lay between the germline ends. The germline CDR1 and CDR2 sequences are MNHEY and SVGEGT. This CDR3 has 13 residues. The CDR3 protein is CASSYRLVRELFF. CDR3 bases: TGTGCCAGCAGTTACCGGTTGGTGAGGGAGCTGTTTTTT.

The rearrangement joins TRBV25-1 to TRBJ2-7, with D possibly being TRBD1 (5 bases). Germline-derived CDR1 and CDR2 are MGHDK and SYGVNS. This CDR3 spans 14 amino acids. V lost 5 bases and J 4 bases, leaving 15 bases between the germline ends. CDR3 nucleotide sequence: TGTGCCAGCAGTCCCATTAAGGGGCCTTACGAGCAGTACTTC. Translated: CASSPIKGPYEQYF.

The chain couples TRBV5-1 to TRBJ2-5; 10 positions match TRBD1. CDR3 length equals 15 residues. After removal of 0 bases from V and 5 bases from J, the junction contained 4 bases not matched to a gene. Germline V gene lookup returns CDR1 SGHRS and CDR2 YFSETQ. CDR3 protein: CASSLGQGARETQYF. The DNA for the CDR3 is TGCGCCAGCAGCTTGGGACAGGGGGCGCGGGAGACCCAGTACTTC.

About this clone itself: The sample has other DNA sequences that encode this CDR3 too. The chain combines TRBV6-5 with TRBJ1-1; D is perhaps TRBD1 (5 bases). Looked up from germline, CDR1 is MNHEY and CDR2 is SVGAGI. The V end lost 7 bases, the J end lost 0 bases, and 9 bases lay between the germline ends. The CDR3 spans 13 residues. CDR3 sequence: CASNRGLNTEAFF. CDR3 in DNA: TGTGCCAGCAACCGGGGGTTGAACACTGAAGCTTTCTTT.

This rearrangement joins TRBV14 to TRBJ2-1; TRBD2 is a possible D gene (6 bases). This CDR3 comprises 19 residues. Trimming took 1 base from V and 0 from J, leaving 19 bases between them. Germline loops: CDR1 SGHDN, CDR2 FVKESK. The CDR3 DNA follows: TGTGCCAGCAGCCAAGTGGGGTCGGATGTGCGGGGCTCCTACAATGAGCAGTTCTTC. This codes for CASSQVGSDVRGSYNEQFF. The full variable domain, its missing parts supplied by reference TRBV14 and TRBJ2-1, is EAGVTQFPSHSVIEKGQTVTLRCDPISGHDNLYWYRRVMGKEIKFLLHFVKESKQDESGMPNNRFLAERTGGTYSTLKVQPAELEDSGVYFCASSQVGSDVRGSYNEQFFGPGTRLTVL.